This T cell receptor beta chain was identified during a study of siplizumab effects on memory and regulatory T cells. Study-wide results and caveats: Both greater diversity than memory cells and a major contribution to the alloresponse seemed to characterize naive T cells. Proliferating siplizumab-cultured Tregs lacked confirmed suppressive function. Among mappable alloreactive CD4+ clones, the Treg-derived fraction averaged approximately 70% with siplizumab versus less than 35% in controls.

On this clone itself: Its target is not known.

Per sample, roughly 99,000 TCR templates were assayed. The table came from immunoSEQ multiplex PCR; TCRdb's copy has only in-frame clones and leaves some out. The sample holds 75,000 to 95,000 clones; about nine tenths are singletons and the top ten take 15%. The V end lost 5 bases, the J end lost 6 bases, and 11 bases lay between the germline ends. CDR3 length: 14 amino acids. Germline V lookup: CDR1 MNHEY, CDR2 SVGAGI. Sequenced sample: CD4+ T cells sorted from blood. The chain recombines TRBV6-5 with TRBJ1-6, with D perhaps matching TRBD1 (6 bases). This TCR was recovered from a human donor in good health. The CDR3 DNA is TGTGCCAGCAGTCTTGGGGGGCGTAATTCACCCCTCCACTTT. Residues: CASSLGGRNSPLHF.